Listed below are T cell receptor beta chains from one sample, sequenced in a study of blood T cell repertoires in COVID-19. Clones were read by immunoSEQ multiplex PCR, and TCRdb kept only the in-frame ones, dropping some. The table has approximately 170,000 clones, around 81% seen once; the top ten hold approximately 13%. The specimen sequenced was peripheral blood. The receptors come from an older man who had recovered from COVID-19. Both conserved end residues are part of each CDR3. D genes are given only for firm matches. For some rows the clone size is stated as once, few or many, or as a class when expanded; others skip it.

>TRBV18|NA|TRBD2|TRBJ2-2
CASSPTTSGSSGELFF
TGTGCCAGCTCACCAACGACTAGCGGGAGTTCCGGGGAGCTGTTTTTT
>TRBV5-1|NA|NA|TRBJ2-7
CASSLQGGGEQYF
TGCGCCAGCAGCTTGCAGGGGGGAGGAGAGCAGTACTTC
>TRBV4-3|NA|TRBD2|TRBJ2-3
CASSLGAGGPLDTQYF
TGCGCCAGCAGCCTTGGGGCGGGAGGGCCGCTAGATACGCAGTATTTT
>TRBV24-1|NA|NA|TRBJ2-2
CATRSTGSPTTGELFF
TGTGCCACCAGATCTACAGGGTCTCCGACCACCGGGGAGCTGTTTTTT
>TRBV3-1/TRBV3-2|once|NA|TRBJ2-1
CASNSRDNEQFF
TGTGCCAGCAACTCAAGAGACAATGAGCAGTTCTTC
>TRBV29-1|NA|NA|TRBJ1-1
CSVDPRDTEAFF
TGCAGCGTTGATCCGAGAGACACTGAAGCTTTCTTT
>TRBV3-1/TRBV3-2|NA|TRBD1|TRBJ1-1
CASSQAPFAGGRDTEAFF
TGTGCCAGCAGCCAAGCCCCATTCGCAGGGGGCAGGGACACTGAAGCTTTCTTT
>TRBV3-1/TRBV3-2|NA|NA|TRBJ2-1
CASSQVAGNEQFF
TGTGCCAGCAGCCAAGTCGCGGGGAATGAGCAGTTCTTC
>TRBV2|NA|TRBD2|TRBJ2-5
CASGRATETQYF
TGTGCCAGCGGGAGGGCGACGGAGACCCAGTACTTC
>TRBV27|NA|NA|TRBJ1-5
CASSLLARARQPQHF
TGTGCCAGCAGTTTATTGGCCAGGGCTCGGCAGCCCCAGCATTTT
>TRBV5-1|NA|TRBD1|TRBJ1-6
CASSPEGQGGYSPLHF
TGCGCCAGCAGCCCGGAAGGACAGGGGGGTTATTCACCCCTCCACTTT
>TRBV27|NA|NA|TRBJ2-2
CASSSQDRNGGGELFF
TGTGCCAGCAGTTCCCAAGACAGGAACGGTGGGGGGGAGCTGTTTTTT
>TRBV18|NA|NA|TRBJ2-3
CATSWGGLEDTQYF
TGTGCCACCTCATGGGGGGGGCTTGAAGATACGCAGTATTTT
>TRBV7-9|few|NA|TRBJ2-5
CASSTRSGGETQYF
TGTGCCAGCAGCACACGTAGTGGCGGTGAGACCCAGTACTTC
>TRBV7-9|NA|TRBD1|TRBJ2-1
CASSATGGYNEQFF
TGTGCCAGCAGCGCTACAGGGGGCTACAATGAGCAGTTCTTC
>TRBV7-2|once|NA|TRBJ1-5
CASSATASNQPQHF
TGTGCCAGCAGCGCGACAGCAAGCAATCAGCCCCAGCATTTT
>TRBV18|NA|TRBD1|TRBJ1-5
CASSLNRDRVQPQHF
TGTGCCAGCTCACTAAATCGGGACAGGGTTCAGCCCCAGCATTTT
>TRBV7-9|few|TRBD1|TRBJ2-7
CASSLRGQGVHEQYF
TGTGCCAGCAGCTTAAGGGGACAGGGGGTCCACGAGCAGTACTTC
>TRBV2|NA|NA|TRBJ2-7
CASSGAGTSEQYF
TGTGCCAGCAGTGGGGCAGGGACATCCGAGCAGTACTTC
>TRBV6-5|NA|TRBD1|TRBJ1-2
CAIRQGYGYTF
TGTGCCATCCGACAGGGCTATGGCTACACCTTC
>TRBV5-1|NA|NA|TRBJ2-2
CASSFAGRTTGELFF
TGCGCCAGCAGCTTTGCGGGGCGTACCACCGGGGAGCTGTTTTTT
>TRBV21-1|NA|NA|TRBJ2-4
CASSVRDRDILAKNIQYF
TGTGCCAGCAGCGTCCGGGACAGGGATATTCTAGCCAAAAACATTCAGTACTTC